Following are 11 T cell receptor beta chains from one sample sequenced in a study of CD8 T cells in ankylosing spondylitis. Each CDR3 protein is one row after TCRdb ran MiXCR on the 5' RACE reads. Among approximately 250,000 distinct CDR3 sequences listed, roughly a third were seen once. Sequenced: blood, either unsorted or a sorted T cell fraction (not recorded which). These receptors originate from a male donor with ankylosing spondylitis or in good health (not recorded which).

The chain combines TRBV27 with TRBJ1-1; D gene uncertain. CDR1 and CDR2 (germline): MNHEY, SMNVEV (reference sequence). V gave up 8 bases and J gave up 6 bases, with 16 bases separating them. The CDR3 totals 13 residues. CDR3 sequence (DNA): TGTGCCAGCTCAAGGCATCCGGGCCCTGAAGCTTTCTTT. Protein sequence: CASSRHPGPEAFF.

The V and J genes are TRBV4-2 and TRBJ1-1; D is possibly TRBD1 (6 bases). The CDR3 loop spans 13 amino acids. Germline lookup yields CDR1 LGHNA and CDR2 YNFKEQ. V lost 4 bases to trimming and J lost 7 bases, with 13 bases between them. The CDR3 DNA is TGTGCCAGCAGCCCAGGGGCAGCGCGTGAAGCTTTCTTT. Translating gives CASSPGAAREAFF.

The J gene is TRBJ2-7, the V gene TRBV12-3 or TRBV12-4, with D hard to call. Trimming shortened V by 4 bases and J by 2 bases, and 12 bases separated the two germline ends. This CDR3 spans 14 amino acids. CDR3 DNA sequence: TGTGCCAGCAGTTCGGGCTACAGACCCTACGAGCAGTACTTC. The encoded protein is CASSSGYRPYEQYF.

V usage is TRBV12-3 or TRBV12-4 and J usage is TRBJ2-3, with TRBD2 as a possible D gene (5 bases). The ends were cut back, 3 bases at V and 6 bases at J, with 10 bases in the middle. This CDR3 region has 13 residues. DNA of the CDR3: TGTGCCAGCAGTTTTTCGGGGATGGATACGCAGTATTTT. Translating gives CASSFSGMDTQYF.

V gene TRBV29-1 combines with J gene TRBJ2-7; D ambiguous. This CDR3 contains 12 residues. Germline V lookup: CDR1 SQVTM, CDR2 ANQGSEA. V lost 0 bases to trimming and J lost 2 bases, with 5 bases between them. DNA of the CDR3: TGCAGCGTTGAAGATGCCCCCTACGAGCAGTACTTC. This gives the protein CSVEDAPYEQYF.

This sequence joins TRBV7-9 and TRBJ1-1, with 8 bases fitting TRBD1. The germline gives CDR1 SEHNR, CDR2 FQNEAQ (reference sequence). There are 16 residues in the CDR3. Trimming at V came to 4 bases and at J to 2 bases, leaving 9 bases not matched to a gene. The CDR3 sequence: CASSSSADRGNTEAFF. CDR3 nucleotides: TGTGCCAGCAGCTCCAGTGCTGACAGGGGAAACACTGAAGCTTTCTTT.

This sequence joins TRBV2 and TRBJ2-5; D ambiguous. Germline V gene data show CDR1 as SNHLY and CDR2 as FYNNEI. This CDR3 contains 13 residues. Trimming removed 4 bases at V and 0 bases at J, with 6 bases between. CDR3 in DNA: TGTGCCAGCAGTGTTCCCGACCAAGAGACCCAGTACTTC. As protein: CASSVPDQETQYF.

This chain links TRBV2 with TRBJ2-7; the match to TRBD1 covers 7 bases. Germline V gene sequence: CDR1 SNHLY, CDR2 FYNNEI. After removal of 4 bases from V and 6 bases from J, the junction contained 9 bases not matched to a gene. This CDR3 comprises 14 residues. In DNA, the CDR3 is TGTGCCAGCAGTGCGCGACAGGGTCCCGGCGAGCAGTACTTC. Protein product: CASSARQGPGEQYF.

DNA for the CDR3: TGTGCCAGCAGTTACGACCTCACAGATACGCAGTATTTT. Translation gives CASSYDLTDTQYF. The chain uses TRBV6-5 and TRBJ2-3; D is unresolved. The CDR3 is 13 amino acids. Germline-derived CDR1 and CDR2 are MNHEY and SVGAGI. V lost 2 bases and J 2 bases, leaving 5 bases between the germline ends.

This clonotype was recorded once. V is TRBV20-1 and J is TRBJ2-4; D unresolved. The V end lost 5 bases, the J end lost 0 bases, and 8 bases lay between the germline ends. Germline CDR1 DFQATT, CDR2 SNEGSKA (reference sequence). The CDR3 is 13 amino acids. CDR3 coding DNA: TGCAGTGCTTGGAATTTAGCCAAAAACATTCAGTACTTC. The encoded protein is CSAWNLAKNIQYF.

This chain links TRBV7-9 with TRBJ2-7, with D possibly TRBD1 on 5 matching bases. V was cut by 0 bases and J by 5 bases, with 14 bases left in between. The length of the CDR3 is 15 residues. Germline V gene lookup returns CDR1 SEHNR and CDR2 FQNEAQ (reference sequence). The CDR3 loop is CASSLALQGKHEQYF. The CDR3 bases are TGTGCCAGCAGCTTAGCGCTCCAGGGAAAACACGAGCAGTACTTC. Full variable domain (missing parts from reference TRBV7-9 and TRBJ2-7): DTGVSQNPRHKITKRGQNVTFRCDPISEHNRLYWYRQTLGQGPEFLTYFQNEAQLEKSRLLSDRFSAERPKGSFSTLEIQRTEQGDSAMYLCASSLALQGKHEQYFGPGTRLTVT.